The 28 T cell receptor beta chains below come from one sample, sequenced in a study of breast tumors, draining lymph nodes, adjacent tissues. TCRdb re-derived calls from the multiplex PCR reads in MiXCR, one entry per CDR3 protein. The top ten hold about 6% of the sample, which has about 110,000 distinct CDR3 sequences, roughly 29% seen once. Samples came from axillary lymph nodes draining the breast cancer. Sequenced: axillary lymph node tissue. Receptors were obtained from a female donor with breast cancer. Some clones in this sample may be carry-over from other donors' samples.

The chain employs TRBV11-3 and TRBJ1-2; D is unresolved. From germline, CDR1 is SGHNT and CDR2 YENEEA. V dropped 0 bases and J dropped 0 bases, with 8 bases sitting between them. The CDR3 spans 15 residues. The CDR3 here is CASSLDSGANYGYTF. CDR3 in DNA: TGTGCCAGCAGCTTAGATTCGGGAGCTAACTATGGCTACACCTTC.

The genes are TRBV6-2 or TRBV6-3 and TRBJ2-5, with D tentatively TRBD2 (6 bases). Germline CDR1 and CDR2: MNHEY and SVGEGT. This CDR3 has 15 amino acids. Trimming took 5 bases from V and 5 from J, leaving 18 bases between them. CDR3: CASSHPRTTRETQYF. The CDR3 bases are TGTGCCAGCAGTCACCCTAGGACTACCCGGGAGACCCAGTACTTC.

The rearrangement links TRBV18 to TRBJ1-1; D unclear. This CDR3 contains 16 residues. Per the germline V gene, CDR1 is KGHSH and CDR2 is LQKENI. V shed 3 bases and J shed 1 base, with 15 bases lying between them. The CDR3 sequence: CASSPLPEKRNTEAFF. In DNA, the CDR3 is TGTGCCAGCTCACCCTTGCCAGAGAAAAGGAACACTGAAGCTTTCTTT.

As regards this clonotype: It may be a read error: a sequence one base away is much more abundant. V is TRBV27 and J is TRBJ2-5, with no clear D. Trimming left V 7 bases short and J 2 bases short, with 5 bases between. The CDR3 consists of 11 residues. Germline CDR1 reads MNHEY; CDR2 reads SMNVEV (reference sequence). CDR3 nucleotide sequence: TGTGCCAGCAAAATACAAGAGACCCAGTACTTC. As protein: CASKIQETQYF.

This clonotype was counted at least ten times. The V and J genes are TRBV7-3 and TRBJ2-3; TRBD2 matches at 10 bases. From germline, CDR1 is SGHTA and CDR2 FQGTGA. With 5 bases clipped from V and 0 bases from J, the junction kept 8 bases outside the gene matches. CDR3 length: 17 residues. CDR3: CASSLGETSGSTDTQYF. In DNA form, the CDR3 reads TGTGCCAGCAGCCTAGGGGAGACTAGCGGGAGCACAGATACGCAGTATTTT.

This clonotype was seen a single time. The V gene is TRBV20-1, the J gene TRBJ2-3, with D possibly being TRBD2 (5 bases). The length of the CDR3 is 8 residues. From germline, CDR1 is DFQATT and CDR2 SNEGSKA (reference sequence). CDR3 residues: CRGDEQYF. In nucleotides, the CDR3 is TGCAGGGGAGATGAGCAGTATTTT.

This clonotype was seen repeatedly, ten times or more. The chain links TRBV27 to TRBJ1-6; no reliable D call. Germline V gene lookup returns CDR1 MNHEY and CDR2 SMNVEV (reference sequence). The CDR3 covers 14 residues. The V end lost 4 bases, the J end lost 5 bases, and 9 bases lay between the germline ends. As DNA, the CDR3 is TGTGCCAGCAGTTCGGCAGTAAATAATTCACCCCTCCACTTT. Its protein is CASSSAVNNSPLHF.

The chain combines TRBV29-1 with TRBJ2-5; 9 nucleotides match TRBD1. This CDR3 spans 14 amino acids. Unmatched junction bases numbered 9, after V lost 6 bases and J lost 4 bases. CDR1 and CDR2 (germline): SQVTM, ANQGSEA. The CDR3 DNA is TGCAGCGTCATCCGGGACAGGGTGGTAGAGACCCAGTACTTC. Amino acid sequence: CSVIRDRVVETQYF.

In this sample, this clonotype turned up many times. The J gene is TRBJ2-7, the V gene TRBV7-2; TRBD1 matches at 7 bases. Germline V gene sequence: CDR1 SGHTA, CDR2 FQGNSA. The CDR3 length is 14 residues. The V segment lost 5 bases and the J segment 3 bases; nucleotides outside the gene matches: 7. CDR3 coding DNA: TGTGCCAGCAGCGGAACGGCAGGGGGCTACGAGCAGTACTTC. This sequence encodes CASSGTAGGYEQYF.

This clonotype was recorded at least ten times. This chain joins TRBV4-1 and TRBJ1-4; 8 bases match TRBD1. Germline lookup yields CDR1 MGHRA and CDR2 YSYEKL. Losses at the gene ends were 4 bases for V and 8 bases for J; bases not matched to a gene: 9. The CDR3 is 15 amino acids. CDR3 in amino acids: CASSPLRQGQEKLFF. The CDR3 DNA sequence: TGCGCCAGCAGCCCCTTACGACAGGGGCAAGAAAAACTGTTTTTT.

This clonotype was seen ten or more times. An end of the junction differs from the germline gene, which may be a read error. The V gene is TRBV7-7, the J gene TRBJ2-1; TRBD2 aligns across 8 bases. The CDR3 contains 15 residues. Germline V lookup: CDR1 SSHAT, CDR2 FNYEAQ (reference sequence). The CDR3 bases are TGTGCTAGCAGCCCGGGGGGGAGCTCCTACAATGAGCAGTTCTTC. Translating gives CASSPGGSSYNEQFF. The full variable domain, its missing parts supplied by reference TRBV7-7 and TRBJ2-1, is GAGVSQSPRYKVTKRGQDVTLRCDPISSHATLYWYQQALGQGPEFLTYFNYEAQPDKSGLPSDRFSAERPEGSISTLTIQRTEQRDSAMYRCASSPGGSSYNEQFFGPGTRLTVL.

This clonotype was counted at least ten times. The CDR3 region is CASQTPGSIDYEQYF. The CDR3 DNA sequence: TGTGCCAGCCAAACTCCCGGGTCTATAGACTACGAGCAGTACTTC. The chain joins TRBV28 to TRBJ2-7; D unclear. The CDR3 consists of 15 residues. The V gene lost 8 bases and the J gene lost 3 bases, with 20 bases spanning the gap. The V gene's germline CDR1 is MDHEN and CDR2 SYDVKM.

This clonotype was recorded at least ten times. The gene calls are TRBV25-1 and TRBJ2-7; D gene ambiguous. CDR1 is MGHDK, CDR2 SYGVNS, per germline. Trimming cost V 8 bases and J 2 bases, with 16 bases left between them. This CDR3 contains 14 residues. The CDR3 here is CASGSAEFAYEQYF. DNA for the CDR3: TGTGCCAGCGGTTCTGCCGAATTTGCCTACGAGCAGTACTTC.

The chain links TRBV4-1 to TRBJ2-7; D is unclear. The CDR3 contains 13 residues. The germline V gene encodes CDR1 MGHRA and CDR2 YSYEKL. The ends were cut back, 1 base at V and 2 bases at J, with 6 bases in the middle. CDR3 protein: CASSQGRTYEQYF. The CDR3, as DNA: TGCGCCAGCAGCCAAGGACGGACCTACGAGCAGTACTTC.

This clonotype showed up many times. The CDR3: CASSKSTGYEQYF. The CDR3, as DNA: TGTGCCAGCAGTAAGAGCACCGGCTACGAGCAGTACTTC. The chain couples TRBV27 to TRBJ2-7; D not resolved. With 5 bases removed from V and 3 bases from J, the gap between germline ends came to 11 bases. CDR3 length equals 13 residues. Germline lookup yields CDR1 MNHEY and CDR2 SMNVEV (reference sequence).

This clonotype came up a few times. This chain joins TRBV6-1 and TRBJ2-1; TRBD2 might be the D (5 bases). V dropped 5 bases and J dropped 5 bases, with 16 bases sitting between them. Germline V CDR1 and CDR2: MNHNS, SASEGT. The CDR3 contains 15 residues. The CDR3 is CASSLLRAGNNEQFF. CDR3 sequence (DNA): TGTGCCAGCAGTCTTTTGAGGGCCGGAAACAATGAGCAGTTCTTC.

In this sample, this clonotype turned up many times. The chain carries TRBV9 and TRBJ1-4; D may be TRBD1 (6 bases). Germline V CDR1 and CDR2: SGDLS, YYNGEE. This CDR3 has 15 amino acids. V gave up 1 base and J gave up 4 bases, with 11 bases separating them. The chain's CDR3 is CASSVRGQVNEKLFF. In DNA form, the CDR3 reads TGTGCCAGCAGCGTAAGGGGACAAGTTAATGAAAAACTGTTTTTT.

This chain joins TRBV10-2 and TRBJ1-3, with D perhaps TRBD1 (6 bases). This CDR3 spans 17 amino acids. Germline CDR1 WSHSY, CDR2 SAAADI. V lost 7 bases and J lost 0, with 19 bases in between. CDR3 sequence: CASNPGQKGSSGNTIYF. CDR3 bases: TGCGCCAGCAATCCGGGACAAAAGGGGAGCTCTGGAAACACCATATATTTT.

The chain joins TRBV18 to TRBJ1-1; D unclear. With 3 bases removed from V and 4 bases from J, the gap between germline ends came to 15 bases. Germline CDR1 and CDR2: KGHSH and LQKENI. The CDR3 runs 15 residues. The CDR3 region has the DNA TGTGCCAGCTCACCCAGTGTGGCTCTGGGCACTGAAGCTTTCTTT. It is translated as CASSPSVALGTEAFF.

This clonotype was picked up one time. The chain has TRBV2 and TRBJ2-3; 10 bases fit TRBD1. V was pared by 9 bases and J by 5 bases, with 14 bases of the junction left unmatched. The CDR3 length is 16 residues. Germline V gene lookup returns CDR1 SNHLY and CDR2 FYNNEI. Written as DNA, the CDR3 is TGTGCCAGAGGTTCCCCAGGACAGGGGGAGGGAGATACGCAGTATTTT. Its translation: CARGSPGQGEGDTQYF.

This clonotype has ten or more counts. This chain joins TRBV19 and TRBJ2-7; 7 bases line up with TRBD1. The germline V gene has CDR1 LNHDA and CDR2 SQIVND (reference sequence). This CDR3 region has 15 residues. Germline trimming cut 5 bases from V and 4 bases from J; bases unmatched to any gene: 11. CDR3 DNA sequence: TGTGCCAGTAGTCGGGTAGGGGGCGCTTTATACGAGCAGTACTTC. Translating gives CASSRVGGALYEQYF.

The gene calls are TRBV6-5 and TRBJ1-2; D is ambiguous. V lost 5 bases, J lost 8 bases, and 15 bases lay in between. The germline V gene has CDR1 MNHEY and CDR2 SVGAGI. This CDR3 is built from 13 residues. The CDR3 sequence is CASSHDAKWGYTF. The CDR3 DNA sequence: TGTGCCAGCAGTCACGATGCAAAATGGGGCTACACCTTC.

This clonotype was observed at least ten times. This chain joins TRBV28 and TRBJ1-6; 11 bases align to TRBD1. The germline gives CDR1 MDHEN, CDR2 SYDVKM. There are 17 residues in the CDR3. Trimming took 5 bases from V and 0 from J; bases not matched to a gene: 3. The CDR3 DNA is TGTGCCAGCAGTATCGGGACAGGGGGCTCCTATAATTCACCCCTCCACTTT. This gives the protein CASSIGTGGSYNSPLHF.

This clonotype was detected many times. The V and J genes are TRBV12-5 and TRBJ2-5; possibly TRBD2 for D (6 bases). V dropped 1 base and J dropped 5 bases, with 11 bases sitting between them. Germline CDR1 is LGHNT and CDR2 is FRNRAP. The length of the CDR3 is 14 residues. CDR3 DNA sequence: TGTGCTAGTGGTTTGGCGAGAAGCGGGGAGACCCAGTACTTC. This codes for CASGLARSGETQYF.

At least ten counts were recorded for this clonotype. The chain joins TRBV9 to TRBJ1-2; the D is unclear. V dropped 3 bases and J dropped 1 base, with 10 bases sitting between them. Germline CDR1 and CDR2: SGDLS and YYNGEE. The CDR3 has 14 residues. CDR3 residues: CASSGEGHNYGYTF. DNA for the CDR3: TGTGCCAGCAGCGGGGAAGGTCATAACTATGGCTACACCTTC. The complete variable domain, with remaining parts taken from reference TRBV9 and TRBJ1-2, reads DSGVTQTPKHLITATGQRVTLRCSPRSGDLSVYWYQQSLDQGLQFLIQYYNGEERAKGNILERFSAQQFPDLHSELNLSSLELGDSALYFCASSGEGHNYGYTFGSGTRLTVV.

Details on this clonotype: This CDR3 fails to terminate in the conserved phenylalanine or tryptophan, so it likely reflects a read error. The chain is built from TRBV11-3 and TRBJ2-2; D not certain. Germline assignment: CDR1 SGHNT and CDR2 YENEEA. This CDR3 is built from 15 residues. The CDR3 spells CASSLGRANAGELFL. The DNA of the CDR3 is TGTGCCAGCAGCTTAGGCAGAGCGAACGCCGGGGAGCTGTTTCTT.

In its sample, this clonotype was seen many times. V is TRBV7-9 and J is TRBJ2-1; 8 nucleotides line up with TRBD2. Trimming removed 5 bases from V and 5 bases from J; junction bases left unmatched: 8. Germline V gives CDR1 SEHNR, CDR2 FQNEAQ (reference sequence). This CDR3 is built from 15 residues. CDR3: CASSPSRGVHNEQFF. CDR3 coding DNA: TGTGCCAGCAGCCCGTCGCGGGGGGTCCACAATGAGCAGTTCTTC.

V gene TRBV20-1 combines with J gene TRBJ1-6, with TRBD1 as a possible D gene (5 bases). CDR3 length equals 15 residues. V lost 1 base, J lost 3 bases, and 10 bases lay in between. CDR1 DFQATT and CDR2 SNEGSKA come from the germline V gene (reference sequence). In DNA, the CDR3 is TGCAGTGCTAGAGGTCAGGGCAGCTATAATTCACCCCTCCACTTT. Protein sequence: CSARGQGSYNSPLHF.